The rows below give T cell receptor beta chains drawn from one sample of a study of control samples from healthy donors and cancer patients. Some clones are missing from TCRdb's copy, which holds only in-frame ones; the method was immunoSEQ multiplex PCR. Counted here are roughly 39,000 clones, roughly nine tenths occurring once; the ten biggest clones make up 3.6%. The specimen sequenced was blood. All receptors derive from a woman between 45 and 60 years old in good health. CDR3s include the opening cysteine and the closing phenylalanine or tryptophan. Each record gives: J gene, clone size, V gene, D gene, CDR3 DNA, CDR3 protein. D genes are given only for firm matches. Clone size is given for some rows only: seen once, a few or many times, or a class if the clone is expanded.

j_call: TRBJ2-7; clone_size: -; v_call: TRBV7-9; d_call: -; cdr3_nt: TGTGCCAGCAGCTTAGAGGCCGGGACGGCTACCTACGAGCAGTACTTC; cdr3_aa: CASSLEAGTATYEQYF
j_call: TRBJ2-7; clone_size: -; v_call: TRBV28; d_call: -; cdr3_nt: TGTGCCAGCACCCTAGGAGGGGGCGCCCCAAATTTGTACGAGCAGTACTTC; cdr3_aa: CASTLGGGAPNLYEQYF
j_call: TRBJ2-7; clone_size: -; v_call: TRBV7-3; d_call: -; cdr3_nt: TGTGCCAGCAGCTTAAATTTCGGCTACGAGCAGTACTTC; cdr3_aa: CASSLNFGYEQYF
j_call: TRBJ2-5; clone_size: -; v_call: TRBV4-2; d_call: -; cdr3_nt: TGTGCCAGCAGCCGTGGAGTAGATCACCAAGAGACCCAGTACTTC; cdr3_aa: CASSRGVDHQETQYF
j_call: TRBJ1-1; clone_size: -; v_call: TRBV5-5; d_call: -; cdr3_nt: TGTGCCAGCAGCTTAATCGGGACCCAAGACGGCACTGAAGCTTTCTTT; cdr3_aa: CASSLIGTQDGTEAFF
j_call: TRBJ1-1; clone_size: -; v_call: TRBV18; d_call: -; cdr3_nt: TGTGCCAGCTCACCAAGACAGGCTGAAGCTTTCTTT; cdr3_aa: CASSPRQAEAFF
j_call: TRBJ2-7; clone_size: -; v_call: TRBV7-6; d_call: -; cdr3_nt: TGTGCCAGCAGCGACCCCGACGTCTACGAGCAGTACTTC; cdr3_aa: CASSDPDVYEQYF
j_call: TRBJ1-1; clone_size: -; v_call: TRBV7-3; d_call: -; cdr3_nt: TGTGCCAGCAGCTTAACTGGGACGGACACTGAAGCTTTCTTT; cdr3_aa: CASSLTGTDTEAFF
j_call: TRBJ2-1; clone_size: -; v_call: TRBV4-1; d_call: TRBD2; cdr3_nt: TGCGCCAGCAGCCCAGACCGTGAGGCTAGCGGGGGATATGAGCAGTTCTTC; cdr3_aa: CASSPDREASGGYEQFF
j_call: TRBJ1-5; clone_size: -; v_call: TRBV18; d_call: TRBD1; cdr3_nt: TGTGCCAGCTCAACGACGGGACAGAGCAATCAGCCCCAGCATTTT; cdr3_aa: CASSTTGQSNQPQHF
j_call: TRBJ2-1; clone_size: -; v_call: TRBV28; d_call: TRBD2; cdr3_nt: TGTGCCAGCAGCAATAGCGGGGGGAAGTACAATGAGCAGTTCTTC; cdr3_aa: CASSNSGGKYNEQFF
j_call: TRBJ1-4; clone_size: -; v_call: TRBV28; d_call: -; cdr3_nt: TGTGCCAGCAGTTTTCGGGACCCGGGTAATGAAAAACTGTTTTTT; cdr3_aa: CASSFRDPGNEKLFF
j_call: TRBJ2-7; clone_size: few; v_call: TRBV4-2; d_call: -; cdr3_nt: TGTGCCAGCAGCCAAGAAAACGACAGGACGTCCTACGAGCAGTACTTC; cdr3_aa: CASSQENDRTSYEQYF
j_call: TRBJ1-3; clone_size: -; v_call: TRBV7-9; d_call: -; cdr3_nt: TGTGCCAGCAGCCGGGGGGAGGCATCTGGAAACACCATATATTTT; cdr3_aa: CASSRGEASGNTIYF
j_call: TRBJ1-2; clone_size: -; v_call: TRBV18; d_call: -; cdr3_nt: TGTGCCAGCTCACTTGGTTCTGGGGGCTACACCTTC; cdr3_aa: CASSLGSGGYTF
j_call: TRBJ1-2; clone_size: -; v_call: TRBV7-2; d_call: -; cdr3_nt: TGTGCCAGCAGCTTAAAGCCTGAGACCTATGGCTACACCTTC; cdr3_aa: CASSLKPETYGYTF
j_call: TRBJ2-2; clone_size: -; v_call: TRBV24-1; d_call: -; cdr3_nt: TGTGCCACCAGTGATCCACCAGGAGGGATGAGCACCGGGGAGCTGTTTTTT; cdr3_aa: CATSDPPGGMSTGELFF
j_call: TRBJ1-1; clone_size: -; v_call: TRBV7-9; d_call: -; cdr3_nt: TGTGCCAGCAGTCCCCAACAGTTAAACACTGAAGCTTTCTTT; cdr3_aa: CASSPQQLNTEAFF
j_call: TRBJ1-5; clone_size: -; v_call: TRBV30; d_call: -; cdr3_nt: TGTGCCTGGAGTGTACAATCAAATCAGCCCCAGCATTTT; cdr3_aa: CAWSVQSNQPQHF
j_call: TRBJ2-1; clone_size: -; v_call: TRBV24-1; d_call: -; cdr3_nt: TGTGCCACCAGTGACTCCAAACCCGTTTCCTACAATGAGCAGTTCTTC; cdr3_aa: CATSDSKPVSYNEQFF
j_call: TRBJ2-5; clone_size: -; v_call: TRBV29-1; d_call: TRBD1; cdr3_nt: TGCAGCGCTCAAAGGGGACAGGGCAAAGAGACCCAGTACTTC; cdr3_aa: CSAQRGQGKETQYF
j_call: TRBJ1-2; clone_size: -; v_call: TRBV7-2; d_call: -; cdr3_nt: TGTGCCAGCAGCTTAGATTTCGGGACGGCCGATAACTATGGCTACACCTTC; cdr3_aa: CASSLDFGTADNYGYTF
j_call: TRBJ1-2; clone_size: -; v_call: TRBV18; d_call: -; cdr3_nt: TGTGCCAGCTCAGGCAGAAGGGAGGACTATGGCTACACCTTC; cdr3_aa: CASSGRREDYGYTF
j_call: TRBJ2-7; clone_size: -; v_call: TRBV5-1; d_call: TRBD1; cdr3_nt: TGCGCCAGCAGCTCGGAGGGACAGGGGGGCGACGAGCAGTACTTC; cdr3_aa: CASSSEGQGGDEQYF
j_call: TRBJ2-7; clone_size: -; v_call: TRBV7-2; d_call: -; cdr3_nt: TGTGCCAGCAGCTCCGGACTCCCATGGTATTACGAGCAGTACTTC; cdr3_aa: CASSSGLPWYYEQYF
j_call: TRBJ1-2; clone_size: -; v_call: TRBV14; d_call: -; cdr3_nt: TGTGCCAGCAGCCAATATGGGGGTAGCTATGGCTACACCTTC; cdr3_aa: CASSQYGGSYGYTF
j_call: TRBJ1-5; clone_size: -; v_call: TRBV18; d_call: TRBD1; cdr3_nt: TGTGCCAGCTCAACCGGGACAGGGGGTCTTGGTCAGCCCCAGCATTTT; cdr3_aa: CASSTGTGGLGQPQHF
j_call: TRBJ2-7; clone_size: -; v_call: TRBV5-4; d_call: -; cdr3_nt: TGTGCCAGCAGCTTGGGGGGGCGGACGGTCTACGAGCAGTACTTC; cdr3_aa: CASSLGGRTVYEQYF
j_call: TRBJ2-2; clone_size: -; v_call: TRBV4-2; d_call: TRBD1; cdr3_nt: TGTGCCAGCAGCCAACCCGGGACAGGGCGGACCGGGGAGCTGTTTTTT; cdr3_aa: CASSQPGTGRTGELFF
j_call: TRBJ1-5; clone_size: once; v_call: TRBV27; d_call: -; cdr3_nt: TGTGCCAGCAGTTTAAAGTCCACAGGCAGTAGCAATCAGCCCCAGCATTTT; cdr3_aa: CASSLKSTGSSNQPQHF
j_call: TRBJ1-5; clone_size: -; v_call: TRBV3-1/TRBV3-2; d_call: -; cdr3_nt: TGTGCCAGCAGCCAGGGTCATGATCAGCCCCAGCATTTT; cdr3_aa: CASSQGHDQPQHF
j_call: TRBJ2-1; clone_size: -; v_call: TRBV11-2; d_call: -; cdr3_nt: TGTGCCAGCAGCTTATCCCAGGTCTACAATGAGCAGTTCTTC; cdr3_aa: CASSLSQVYNEQFF
j_call: TRBJ1-1; clone_size: -; v_call: TRBV7-9; d_call: -; cdr3_nt: TGTGCCAGCAGCATCCCCGTGGGGCCGGGGGGAGCTTTCTTT; cdr3_aa: CASSIPVGPGGAFF
j_call: TRBJ1-1; clone_size: -; v_call: TRBV2; d_call: -; cdr3_nt: TGTGCCAGCAGTGGGATTCTTTTCACTGAAGCTTTCTTT; cdr3_aa: CASSGILFTEAFF
j_call: TRBJ2-2; clone_size: -; v_call: TRBV2; d_call: -; cdr3_nt: TGTGCCAGCAGTGTCAGGGAACTCCGGGAGCTGTTTTTT; cdr3_aa: CASSVRELRELFF
j_call: TRBJ2-7; clone_size: -; v_call: TRBV11-2; d_call: TRBD1; cdr3_nt: TGTGCCAGCAGCTGGACAGGGCAGTACGAGCAGTACTTC; cdr3_aa: CASSWTGQYEQYF
j_call: TRBJ2-7; clone_size: -; v_call: TRBV7-8; d_call: TRBD1; cdr3_nt: TGTGCCAGCAGGGGGGGACAGGGGGCTAACGAGCAGTACTTC; cdr3_aa: CASRGGQGANEQYF
j_call: TRBJ1-1; clone_size: -; v_call: TRBV2; d_call: -; cdr3_nt: TGTGCCAGCCGACAAATGAACACTGAAGCTTTCTTT; cdr3_aa: CASRQMNTEAFF
j_call: TRBJ2-4; clone_size: -; v_call: TRBV24-1; d_call: -; cdr3_nt: TGTGCCACCAGTGATCCCTTAGGAGGGGGAGCCAAAAACATTCAGTACTTC; cdr3_aa: CATSDPLGGGAKNIQYF
j_call: TRBJ2-2; clone_size: -; v_call: TRBV5-1; d_call: TRBD2; cdr3_nt: TGCGCCAGCAGCGGGAGCGGGGGCAACACCGGGGAGCTGTTTTTT; cdr3_aa: CASSGSGGNTGELFF
j_call: TRBJ1-4; clone_size: -; v_call: TRBV7-2; d_call: -; cdr3_nt: TGTGCCAGCAGCTACCGCCCCCCCCCAACTAATGAAAAACTGTTTTTT; cdr3_aa: CASSYRPPPTNEKLFF
j_call: TRBJ2-4; clone_size: -; v_call: TRBV6-2/TRBV6-3; d_call: -; cdr3_nt: TGTGCCAGCAGTTACTCGGGCCCGGGGGGCCGTGGCATTCAGTACTTC; cdr3_aa: CASSYSGPGGRGIQYF
j_call: TRBJ1-4; clone_size: -; v_call: TRBV15; d_call: -; cdr3_nt: TGTGCCACCAGCAGAGTGGGCACTAAAGGGCAACTGTTTTTT; cdr3_aa: CATSRVGTKGQLFF
j_call: TRBJ2-7; clone_size: -; v_call: TRBV3-1/TRBV3-2; d_call: TRBD2; cdr3_nt: TGTGCCAGCAGCCTGGGGGGGGCGGGGGGGAGTTACGAGCAGTACTTC; cdr3_aa: CASSLGGAGGSYEQYF
j_call: TRBJ2-5; clone_size: -; v_call: TRBV6-2/TRBV6-3; d_call: -; cdr3_nt: TGTGCCAGCAGTTCCCCCCCGACCCAGTACTTC; cdr3_aa: CASSSPPTQYF
j_call: TRBJ1-1; clone_size: -; v_call: TRBV28; d_call: -; cdr3_nt: TGTGCCAGCACACCCCCAGGACAGCGTGAAGCTTTCTTT; cdr3_aa: CASTPPGQREAFF
j_call: TRBJ1-5; clone_size: few; v_call: TRBV4-3; d_call: -; cdr3_nt: TGCGCCAGCAGCCAAGATTTTATTCAGCCCCAGCATTTT; cdr3_aa: CASSQDFIQPQHF
j_call: TRBJ2-1; clone_size: -; v_call: TRBV7-3; d_call: -; cdr3_nt: TGTGCCAGCAGCTTAAGGGAGGGGGCCTACAATGAGCAGTTCTTC; cdr3_aa: CASSLREGAYNEQFF